This is a list of T cell receptor beta chains from one sample in a study of metastatic and nonmetastatic thyroid tumors. MiXCR was used by TCRdb to re-call the PCR reads. The sample includes about 38,000 clones, more than 25% seen only once; the top ten take around 10%. Input material: blood. These receptors originate from a female donor with papillary thyroid cancer or a benign thyroid nodule (not recorded which). Some clones in this sample may be carry-over from other donors' samples. CDR3s include the opening cysteine and the closing phenylalanine or tryptophan. The order of the fields is clone size, J gene, V gene, D gene, CDR3 DNA, CDR3 protein. A D gene is named only where the DNA matches it firmly. Clone size is stated in some rows and not others, as once, few, many or a class when expanded.

many	TRBJ1-2	TRBV3-1	TRBD1	TGTGCCAGCAGCCAAGAGTGGGACAGGGGGTTTCATGGCTACACCTTC	CASSQEWDRGFHGYTF
.	TRBJ1-1	TRBV10-3	.	TGTGCCATCATTGGTCGGGTAGGGGGTACTGAAGCTTTCTTT	CAIIGRVGGTEAFF
.	TRBJ2-1	TRBV7-9	TRBD2	TGTGCCAGCAGGGATGGACTAGCGGATTACAATGAGCAGTTCTTC	CASRDGLADYNEQFF
many	TRBJ2-1	TRBV15	.	TGTGCCACCAGCAGAGTAGGGGAATACAATGAGCAGTTCTTC	CATSRVGEYNEQFF
.	TRBJ1-2	TRBV2	.	TGTGCCAGCAGATCGGCCAGGACGCAGGGCTACACCTTC	CASRSARTQGYTF
many	TRBJ2-5	TRBV29-1	.	TGCAGCGTTGGACAGGTCCAAGAGACCCAGTACTTC	CSVGQVQETQYF
.	TRBJ1-6	TRBV5-8	TRBD1	TGTGCCAGCACCGATGGACAGGGCAGTTCACCCCTCCACTTT	CASTDGQGSSPLHF
few	TRBJ2-7	TRBV27	.	TGTGCCAGCAGCTCCCAGCTAAACGAGCAGTACTTC	CASSSQLNEQYF
many	TRBJ2-2	TRBV2	TRBD2	TGTGCCAGCAGTAGCGGGGGGGCCCCCGGGGAGCTGTTTTTT	CASSSGGAPGELFF
.	TRBJ2-5	TRBV4-2	TRBD1	TGTGCCAGCAGCCAAGATCAGGGGGCGCGAGAGACCCAGTACTTC	CASSQDQGARETQYF
many	TRBJ1-2	TRBV7-9	.	TGTGCCAGCAGCCGAGCGGCCCTGGGGGACTACACCTTC	CASSRAALGDYTF
.	TRBJ2-3	TRBV7-9	.	TGTGCCAGCAGCCGAGAGACTGTTACGCAGTATTTT	CASSRETVTQYF
few	TRBJ2-3	TRBV7-3	.	TGTGCCAGCAGTCCAGGGCCAGATACGCAGTATTTT	CASSPGPDTQYF